The 11 T cell receptor beta chains in this list originate from one sample, sequenced in a study of PD-1 blockade in classical Hodgkin lymphoma. Profiling relied on immunoSEQ multiplex PCR, and the TCRdb table lists in-frame clones only, not all of them. The top ten clones hold over 7.5% of a sample with about 150,000 clones, about four fifths of them seen once. Every one of the patients relapsed after autologous stem cell transplantation (brentuximab vedotin exposure was variable). The sample was peripheral blood mononuclear cells (PBMCs), taken before the second cycle of nivolumab. The origin of the receptors is a human donor with classical Hodgkin lymphoma.

The V call is TRBV6-5, the J call TRBJ2-1; TRBD2 aligns across 13 bases. The CDR3 covers 15 residues. Trimming at V came to 5 bases and at J to 8 bases, leaving 6 bases not matched to a gene. CDR1 is MNHEY, CDR2 SVGAGI, per germline. The CDR3 loop reads CASSPGLAGVDEQFF. The CDR3 DNA reads TGTGCCAGCAGTCCCGGACTAGCGGGGGTGGATGAGCAGTTCTTC.

The chain combines TRBV6-6 with TRBJ2-7; unclear D gene. This CDR3 region has 13 residues. V was pared by 2 bases and J by 3 bases, with 8 bases between. Germline CDR1 and CDR2: MNHNY and SVGAGI (reference sequence). CDR3 residues: CASSYAIGYEQYF. Here the CDR3 DNA reads TGTGCCAGCAGTTACGCCATAGGCTACGAGCAGTACTTC.

This clone came up a few times. This chain connects TRBV5-6 to TRBJ1-2; TRBD1 matches 12 bases. This CDR3 spans 15 amino acids. Per germline, CDR1 SGHDT and CDR2 YYEEEE. Losses at the gene ends were 5 bases for V and 7 bases for J; bases not matched to a gene: 9. The CDR3 protein is CASRRTGTGGSGYTF. CDR3 nucleotide sequence: TGTGCCAGCAGGCGTACCGGGACAGGGGGCTCTGGCTACACCTTC.

The chain couples TRBV10-3 to TRBJ2-5; a weak D match, TRBD1 (5 bases). The length of the CDR3 is 15 residues. Trimming pared 7 bases from V and 0 bases from J, leaving 15 bases between. Germline loops: CDR1 ENHRY, CDR2 SYGVKD. Here the CDR3 reads CAIIYGDSYQETQYF. In DNA form, the CDR3 reads TGTGCCATCATCTACGGAGACAGTTACCAAGAGACCCAGTACTTC.

The chain joins TRBV6-5 to TRBJ1-1; TRBD1 matches 11 bases. The J segment lost 5 bases and the V segment lost 2 bases, leaving 4 bases of the junction unmatched. The CDR3 runs to 15 residues. From germline, CDR1 is MNHEY and CDR2 SVGAGI. CDR3 loop: CASSYTGQGETEAFF. As DNA, the CDR3 is TGTGCCAGCAGTTACACGGGACAGGGGGAAACTGAAGCTTTCTTT.

The chain uses TRBV6-6 and TRBJ2-7; tentative D call: TRBD1 (5 bases). CDR1 MNHNY and CDR2 SVGAGI come from the germline V gene (reference sequence). Trimming pared 2 bases from V and 2 bases from J, leaving 10 bases between. The CDR3 has 14 amino acids. CDR3 sequence reads: CASSYPGSPYEQYF. The CDR3 bases are TGTGCCAGCAGTTACCCAGGGTCCCCCTACGAGCAGTACTTC.

The chain recombines TRBV28 with TRBJ2-7, with TRBD1 matching over 7 bases. Germline loops: CDR1 MDHEN, CDR2 SYDVKM. V was clipped by 5 bases and J by 2 bases; unmatched bases: 6. This CDR3 comprises 14 residues. The CDR3 region has the DNA TGTGCCAGCAGTCTAGGGACAGTTGCCTACGAGCAGTACTTC. It codes for CASSLGTVAYEQYF. Complete variable domain (other parts from reference TRBV28 and TRBJ2-7): DVKVTQSSRYLVKRTGEKVFLECVQDMDHENMFWYRQDPGLGLRLIYFSYDVKMKEKGDIPEGYSVSREKKERFSLILESASTNQTSMYLCASSLGTVAYEQYFGPGTRLTVT.

This chain joins TRBV6-1 and TRBJ1-2; 8 bases agree with TRBD1. V lost 6 bases, J lost 4 bases, and 1 base stayed unmatched. The V gene's germline CDR1 is MNHNS and CDR2 SASEGT. This CDR3 spans 12 amino acids. The CDR3 DNA is TGTGCCAGCAGGGACAGGGCCTATGGCTACACCTTC. It translates to CASRDRAYGYTF.

This clone came up a few times. V usage is TRBV2 and J usage is TRBJ1-5; maybe TRBD1 (5 bases). Trimming left V 6 bases short and J 6 bases short, with 9 bases between. From germline, CDR1 is SNHLY and CDR2 FYNNEI. The CDR3 has 12 amino acids. CDR3 residues: CASRGTGQPQHF. The DNA of the CDR3 is TGTGCCAGCAGAGGGACTGGTCAGCCCCAGCATTTT.

The chain recombines TRBV25-1 with TRBJ1-6; D may be TRBD1 (5 bases). V lost 7 bases, J lost 7 bases, and 11 bases lay in between. CDR3 length: 13 amino acids. Germline CDR1 reads MGHDK; CDR2 reads SYGVNS. This chain's CDR3 is CASNRRENSPLHF. CDR3 nucleotide sequence: TGTGCCAGCAACCGCAGGGAGAATTCACCCCTCCACTTT.

This clone occurred once. The CDR3 region has the DNA TGTGCCAGCAGCCCCCATGGGGCAGGGGGGGCCGGGGAGCTGTTTTTT. Translation gives CASSPHGAGGAGELFF. The V and J genes are TRBV11-3 and TRBJ2-2, with D possibly being TRBD1 or TRBD2 (7 bases each). Germline V CDR1 and CDR2: SGHNT, YENEEA. Trimming cost V 5 bases and J 6 bases, with 19 bases left between them. The CDR3 runs to 16 residues.